This T cell receptor beta chain stems from a study of human T cells and chemical hapten exposure (dated by TCRdb to the early 2020s). With respect to the entire study: For sensitization, 2% DPC in acetone was applied to a roughly 2 cm by roughly 2 cm area of upper inner arm skin. Throughout the roughly 24-week study period, patients were also given weekly therapeutic DPC doses on the scalp. Patch tests used Finn chambers with 0.01% DPC on the upper back, scored after 6 days by International Contact Dermatitis Research Group standards. The patient cohort, mostly female, included alopecia areata with under or over 50% scalp involvement, alopecia totalis and alopecia universalis. Libraries were pooled for sequencing, and variation in per-sample TCR yields was attributed mainly to small differences in library volumes within the pool. The study tracked peripheral blood TCR repertoire changes in vivo during primary and secondary sensitization to the hapten diphenylcyclopropenone (DPC) in alopecia patients. Blood samples were taken from patients before sensitization (week 0) and then at 2, 6 and about 24 weeks after DPC sensitization. Some 29 alopecia patients gave blood for TCR sequencing at one to four time points (pre-sensitization, 2, 6 and 24 weeks).

The study at large found these results: Expanded TCRs formed significantly more large CDR3 similarity clusters than pre-sensitization or healthy control sets, consistent with antigen-driven responses. Patch test score was positively correlated with the number of PT1 expanded TCRs, with significance at thresholds 8, 16 and 32 but not at 4. After repeated subsampling, changes were observed in the strength of the expansion versus patch-test correlation and in the threshold at which the correlation became significant. DPC sensitization did not change how many TCRs were above 1 in 1000 frequency, and no evidence was found of alterations in global repertoire structure. Because all patients had alopecia, a presumed autoimmune disease, the immune response of the patients might differ from that of healthy individuals.

The time point label for this specimen denotes: patch test 1, 2 weeks after DPC sensitization. The meaning of the sample's treatment or condition label: therapeutic diphenylcyclopropenone sensitization with weekly scalp DPC. At each patch-test visit, blood was drawn before the patch test was applied. Patients were eligible if aged 18 to 70, diagnosed with alopecia and judged suitable for DPC therapy, and pregnant patients were excluded. Total RNA was extracted from unfractionated whole blood that had been collected in Tempus Blood RNA tubes. The CDR3 covers 14 residues, taking in both the cysteine and the phenylalanine. The read is trimmed to its CDR3 DNA, 42 bases read in frame from base 1. Looking up the germline V gene yields CDR1 SGHVS and CDR2 FNYEAQ. A distance of 13 bases separates the germline ends of V and J, which lose 3 bases and 4 bases respectively. Receptor libraries were prepared by RACE. The sample was run on a NextSeq 500. Library preparation attached unique molecular identifiers to individual cDNA molecules for quantitative, reproducible TCR counting. Both TCR alpha and TCR beta chains were sequenced from each blood RNA sample. Per the original workflow: The median number of TCRs per sample was some 100,000, ranging from about 20,000 to 750,000. The Decombinator software suite was used to annotate the V, J and CDR3 of the TCR reads. To make PS versus PT1 abundance plots, every sample was subsampled to the same number of TCRs (28,000). Expanded TCRs were defined as absent before sensitization and observed at least eight times at the 2-week time point. TCRdb redid the processing of the public reads, applying fastp at Q25 and MiXCR, and retained in-frame beta chains. Rows with one shared CDR3 protein collapse into an entry with the most common genes and DNA. The V and J calls shown here were made by TCRdb, not taken from the authors' results. A total of some 120,000 distinct CDR3 sequences appear in this sample, 12% of them only once. In total, the top ten clones hold 1.3% to 1.5% of the sample.

This clonotype was observed a handful of times. The antigen it recognizes is unknown. No much larger clone exists at a distance of one base, and base qualities are not known. This clonotype originated in a woman between 45 and 65 years old with alopecia areata. Some clones in this sample may be carry-over from other donors' samples. In this chain, TRBV7-6 is recombined with TRBJ2-7; tentative D gene TRBD1, with 6 bases matching. The specimen comprised whole blood, sampled in connection with sensitization to the hapten diphenylcyclopropenone (DPC). The CDR3 has the sequence CASSFTRTAYEQYF. At the DNA level, the sequence is TGTGCCAGCAGCTTCACTCGGACAGCATACGAGCAGTACTTC.